Listed below are T cell receptor beta chains from one sample, sequenced in a study of blood T cell repertoires in COVID-19. TCRdb keeps only in-frame clones here, not all; method: immunoSEQ multiplex PCR. Here the sample spans around 300,000 clones, 70% to 90% being singletons. Material for sequencing was peripheral blood. Receptor source: a woman between 25 and 40 years old who had recovered from COVID-19. Both conserved end residues are part of each CDR3. D genes are given only for firm matches. Size is omitted from some rows. Given values are once, few, many or a class for expanded clones.

size	D	J	V	CDR3	DNA
NA	TRBD2	TRBJ2-7	TRBV10-3	CAISEERGASYEQYF	TGTGCCATCAGTGAGGAGCGGGGGGCATCCTACGAGCAGTACTTC
NA	NA	TRBJ2-5	TRBV7-2	CASSLLVAAYQETQYF	TGTGCCAGCAGCTTACTGGTAGCAGCGTACCAAGAGACCCAGTACTTC
few	NA	TRBJ1-2	TRBV19	CASSGAAGLNYGYTF	TGTGCCAGTAGTGGGGCCGCGGGGCTTAACTATGGCTACACCTTC
NA	NA	TRBJ2-1	TRBV19	CASSQGSYNEQFF	TGTGCCAGTAGTCAGGGATCCTACAATGAGCAGTTCTTC
NA	NA	TRBJ2-2	TRBV28	CASSSPRLMAVNTGELFF	TGTGCCAGCAGTTCCCCTCGACTTATGGCGGTGAACACCGGGGAGCTGTTTTTT
NA	NA	TRBJ2-7	TRBV27	CASGSSGFSNEQYF	TGTGCCAGCGGATCCTCAGGGTTCAGCAACGAGCAGTACTTC
NA	NA	TRBJ1-1	TRBV5-1	CASSLDQGTEAFF	TGCGCCAGCAGCTTGGATCAGGGTACTGAAGCTTTCTTT
NA	TRBD2	TRBJ2-1	TRBV5-4	CASSPWTSGRNEQFF	TGTGCCAGCAGCCCGTGGACTAGCGGGAGGAATGAGCAGTTCTTC
NA	NA	TRBJ2-5	TRBV11-1	CASGRDPLETQYF	TGTGCCAGCGGCCGGGATCCTCTGGAGACCCAGTACTTC
NA	TRBD1	TRBJ1-2	TRBV5-5	CASSAQGWNGYTF	TGTGCCAGCAGCGCACAGGGGTGGAATGGCTACACCTTC
NA	NA	TRBJ1-5	TRBV15	CATSRGPPINQPQHF	TGTGCCACCAGCAGAGGGCCACCGATCAATCAGCCCCAGCATTTT
NA	TRBD1	TRBJ1-4	TRBV2	CASGQANNEKLFF	TGTGCCAGCGGACAGGCAAATAATGAAAAACTGTTTTTT
NA	NA	TRBJ1-5	TRBV3-1/TRBV3-2	CASSQEAGANQPQHF	TGTGCCAGCAGCCAAGAGGCTGGGGCAAATCAGCCCCAGCATTTT
NA	NA	TRBJ2-2	TRBV11-1	CASSLFRETGELFF	TGTGCCAGCAGCTTATTTCGGGAAACCGGGGAGCTGTTTTTT
NA	TRBD1	TRBJ1-1	TRBV9	CASSVEDRGSEAFF	TGTGCCAGCAGCGTAGAGGACAGGGGCTCTGAAGCTTTCTTT
NA	NA	TRBJ2-7	TRBV7-2	CASSLASAAGSYEQYF	TGTGCCAGCAGCTTAGCTTCTGCAGCGGGTTCCTACGAGCAGTACTTC
NA	TRBD2	TRBJ2-3	TRBV7-3	CASSFSGRDTQYF	TGTGCCAGCAGCTTTAGCGGGAGAGATACGCAGTATTTT
NA	NA	TRBJ1-2	TRBV2	CASFDRLYGYTF	TGTGCCAGCTTTGACAGGCTCTATGGCTACACCTTC
few	NA	TRBJ1-1	TRBV28	CASTTQANTEAFF	TGTGCCAGCACCACCCAGGCGAACACTGAAGCTTTCTTT
NA	NA	TRBJ2-5	TRBV4-1	CASSQLRSETQYF	TGCGCCAGCAGCCAACTCAGGTCGGAGACCCAGTACTTC
NA	TRBD1	TRBJ1-6	TRBV5-1	CASSGGTANSPLHF	TGCGCCAGCAGCGGCGGGACAGCTAATTCACCCCTCCACTTT
NA	NA	TRBJ2-5	TRBV7-2	CASSLKWAAGVETQYF	TGTGCCAGCAGCTTAAAGTGGGCCGCAGGGGTCGAGACCCAGTACTTC
NA	TRBD2	TRBJ2-1	TRBV11-1	CASSQRGAGAFYEQFF	TGTGCCAGCTCTCAAAGAGGGGCGGGAGCTTTCTATGAGCAGTTCTTC
NA	NA	TRBJ2-7	TRBV29-1	CSVSLRQVPYEQYF	TGCAGCGTCAGCCTTCGACAGGTCCCCTACGAGCAGTACTTC
NA	NA	TRBJ2-7	TRBV9	CASSVEGGNYEQYF	TGTGCCAGCAGCGTAGAGGGAGGAAACTACGAGCAGTACTTC
NA	TRBD1	TRBJ2-1	TRBV11-3	CASARDRVNEQFF	TGTGCCAGCGCTAGGGACAGGGTAAATGAGCAGTTCTTC
NA	NA	TRBJ1-2	TRBV12-3/TRBV12-4	CASSLGGPGYTF	TGTGCCAGCAGTTTAGGGGGGCCTGGCTACACCTTC
NA	TRBD2	TRBJ2-1	TRBV24-1	CATSVESGRRNEQFF	TGTGCCACCAGTGTTGAGAGCGGGAGACGCAATGAGCAGTTCTTC
NA	NA	TRBJ1-5	TRBV19	CASSIDPNQPQHF	TGTGCCAGTAGTATAGATCCGAATCAGCCCCAGCATTTT
NA	NA	TRBJ2-5	TRBV24-1	CATSAPGEETQYF	TGTGCCACCAGTGCTCCGGGAGAAGAGACCCAGTACTTC
NA	NA	TRBJ1-6	TRBV19	CASNDRGGGPPLHF	TGTGCCAGTAATGATCGGGGTGGCGGGCCACCCCTCCACTTT
NA	TRBD1	TRBJ2-7	TRBV6-5	CASRRGTGAYEQYF	TGTGCCAGCAGGAGGGGGACAGGGGCGTACGAGCAGTACTTC
NA	TRBD1	TRBJ1-1	TRBV2	CASSGGQGAIGAEAFF	TGTGCCAGCAGTGGGGGACAGGGGGCGATTGGGGCTGAAGCTTTCTTT
once	NA	TRBJ1-1	TRBV7-8	CASRAAGEAFF	TGTGCCAGCAGGGCAGCAGGTGAAGCTTTCTTT
NA	TRBD1	TRBJ1-4	TRBV18	CASSPPSTGGEKLFF	TGTGCCAGCTCACCACCGTCGACAGGGGGCGAAAAACTGTTTTTT
NA	TRBD1	TRBJ2-7	TRBV5-4	CASSPGTGISEQYF	TGTGCCAGCAGTCCCGGGACAGGCATCTCCGAGCAGTACTTC
NA	NA	TRBJ2-5	TRBV27	CASSFISGYQETQYF	TGTGCCAGCAGTTTTATCAGCGGCTACCAAGAGACCCAGTACTTC
NA	NA	TRBJ1-2	TRBV6-1	CASSVGGSYGYTF	TGTGCCAGCAGTGTTGGGGGGAGCTATGGCTACACCTTC
NA	NA	TRBJ1-1	TRBV20-1	CSAGPSPEAFF	TGCAGTGCTGGCCCTTCCCCTGAAGCTTTCTTT
NA	NA	TRBJ2-4	TRBV5-1	CASSLGDIQYF	TGCGCCAGCAGCTTAGGGGACATTCAGTACTTC
NA	TRBD1	TRBJ1-1	TRBV11-2	CASSQPTGRYTEAFF	TGTGCCAGCAGCCAACCGACAGGGAGGTACACTGAAGCTTTCTTT